This T cell receptor (beta chain) was sequenced during a study of shared clonotypes between healthy human individuals. With regard to this clone: A far larger clone lies a single base away; this is likely a read error.

CDR1 is SEHNR, CDR2 FQNEAQ, per germline (reference sequence). This CDR3 is built from 15 residues. Generated by immunoSEQ multiplex PCR, the TCRdb table keeps only in-frame clones and is missing some. The table records about 500,000 clones, about 74% of them present only once. The specimen sequenced was PBMCs. The V call is TRBV7-9, the J call TRBJ1-2, with 8 bases identical to TRBD1. The clonotype was recovered from a woman aged 40 to 50 in good health. Some clones in this sample may be carry-over from other donors' samples. The CDR3: CAGSSTVGQDTINTF. CDR3 sequence (DNA): TGTGCCGGCAGCTCTACAGTGGGACAGGACACCATTAACACCTTC. The full variable domain, its missing parts supplied by reference TRBV7-9 and TRBJ1-2, is DTGVSQNPRHKITKRGQNVTFRCDPISEHNRLYWYRQTLGQGPEFLTYFQNEAQLEKSRLLSDRFSAERPKGSFSTLEIQRTEQGDSAMYLCAGSSTVGQDTINTFGSGTRLTVV.